Listed below are T cell receptor beta chains from one sample, sequenced in a study of shared clonotypes between healthy human individuals. Profiling relied on immunoSEQ multiplex PCR, and the TCRdb table lists in-frame clones only, not all of them. Altogether about 1.4 million clones are present, more than 95% being singletons, with the ten largest covering about 1.2%. Material: naive CD4+ T cells sorted from blood. Receptor source: a man younger than 40 in good health. CDR3s include the opening cysteine and the closing phenylalanine or tryptophan. The D gene is left open where the match is weak.

DNA: TGTGCCAGCAGCACGGAAGACAGGGAGGGAGCTTTCTTT
CDR3: CASSTEDREGAFF
V: TRBV7-9
D: TRBD1
J: TRBJ1-1

DNA: TGCAGCGTTACTGATCCCTACGAGCAGTACTTC
CDR3: CSVTDPYEQYF
V: TRBV29-1
D: NA
J: TRBJ2-7

DNA: TGTGCCAGCAGAAGGACAGATTATGGCTACACCTTC
CDR3: CASRRTDYGYTF
V: TRBV7-9
D: NA
J: TRBJ1-2

DNA: TGTGCCAGCAGCTACCCCAATCCAGGGTCTCGGGAGACCCAGTACTTC
CDR3: CASSYPNPGSRETQYF
V: TRBV5-4
D: NA
J: TRBJ2-5

DNA: TGTGCCAGCAGTTACGGAGAAAAACTGTTTTTT
CDR3: CASSYGEKLFF
V: TRBV6-5
D: NA
J: TRBJ1-4

DNA: TGTGCCAGCAGCGCAAACAGGGGAAGTGGCGGGGAGCTGTTTTTT
CDR3: CASSANRGSGGELFF
V: TRBV7-3
D: TRBD1
J: TRBJ2-2

DNA: TGCGCCAGCAGCTTGGGGGGCCTCAGAAGCGAGACCCAGTACTTC
CDR3: CASSLGGLRSETQYF
V: TRBV5-1
D: NA
J: TRBJ2-5

DNA: TGCAGTGCACTCTACAATGAGCAGTTCTTC
CDR3: CSALYNEQFF
V: TRBV20-1
D: NA
J: TRBJ2-1

DNA: TGTGCCAGTAGTATAGATAGGTGGTCCGGGGAGCTGTTTTTT
CDR3: CASSIDRWSGELFF
V: TRBV19
D: NA
J: TRBJ2-2

DNA: TGTGCCAGCAGTACCCGGACTAGCGGTCCAGATACGCAGTATTTT
CDR3: CASSTRTSGPDTQYF
V: TRBV28
D: TRBD2
J: TRBJ2-3

DNA: TGTGCCAGCAGTCCTGGGTCGATAGTCTCTGGGGCCAACGTCCTGACTTTC
CDR3: CASSPGSIVSGANVLTF
V: TRBV7-2
D: NA
J: TRBJ2-6

DNA: TGTGCCAGCAGCTTGTCCCCAAGACATTCCTACGAGCAGTACTTC
CDR3: CASSLSPRHSYEQYF
V: TRBV5-6
D: NA
J: TRBJ2-7

DNA: TGTGCCAGCAGTTCGAAAGTGGCAGGGGGTAGGGAAAAACTGTTTTTT
CDR3: CASSSKVAGGREKLFF
V: TRBV28
D: TRBD1
J: TRBJ1-4

DNA: TGCGCCAGCAGCCAAGATTTCGCGGGAGGGCGCGAGCAGTACTTC
CDR3: CASSQDFAGGREQYF
V: TRBV4-1
D: TRBD2
J: TRBJ2-7

DNA: TGTGCCAGCAGCCCCCGGACTAGCGGTGTACGAACAGATACGCAGTATTTT
CDR3: CASSPRTSGVRTDTQYF
V: TRBV11-1
D: TRBD2
J: TRBJ2-3

DNA: TGTGCTAGCAGCACGGGACTCGACAATGAGCAGTTCTTC
CDR3: CASSTGLDNEQFF
V: TRBV7-7
D: NA
J: TRBJ2-1

DNA: TGCGCCAGCAGTGAATCGCCCTGGGACTACGAGCAGTACTTC
CDR3: CASSESPWDYEQYF
V: TRBV10-1
D: NA
J: TRBJ2-7

DNA: TGTGCCAGTAGTTCCTGGACTAGCGGGAAAGAGACCCAGTACTTC
CDR3: CASSSWTSGKETQYF
V: TRBV19
D: TRBD2
J: TRBJ2-5

DNA: TGTGCCAGCACCCCCGGTATCTACGAGCAGTACTTC
CDR3: CASTPGIYEQYF
V: TRBV7-9
D: NA
J: TRBJ2-7

DNA: TGTGCTAGTGGTACGGAGAGCTCCTACAATGAGCAGTTCTTC
CDR3: CASGTESSYNEQFF
V: TRBV12-5
D: NA
J: TRBJ2-1

DNA: TGTGCCAGCAGCTTGGTGTCAGAAGAGACCCAGTACTTC
CDR3: CASSLVSEETQYF
V: TRBV5-5
D: NA
J: TRBJ2-5

DNA: TGTGCCAGCAGCGTAGGACCTCGCGGGAGGGACACAGATACGCAGTATTTT
CDR3: CASSVGPRGRDTDTQYF
V: TRBV9
D: TRBD2
J: TRBJ2-3

DNA: TGTGCCAGCACCAACCTGAGGGGGTCCGGAGAGACCCAGTACTTC
CDR3: CASTNLRGSGETQYF
V: TRBV28
D: NA
J: TRBJ2-5

DNA: TGCGCCAGCAGCCGGAGAGAACCACAAAGTCGGGCCAACGTCCTGACTTTC
CDR3: CASSRREPQSRANVLTF
V: TRBV4-1
D: NA
J: TRBJ2-6

DNA: TGTGCCAGCAGGATAAACCGGTACAGGGATGGGGATACGCAGTATTTT
CDR3: CASRINRYRDGDTQYF
V: TRBV27
D: NA
J: TRBJ2-3